This T cell receptor (beta chain) was found in a study of T cells expressing NK-cell markers. Across the whole study: Eight donors were sequenced, seven testing HCMV-seropositive and one testing seronegative. Study-level points and caveats: It remained uncertain whether the expanded NKG2C+ T cell clones were specific for HCMV antigens. The share of CD8+ T cells held by dominant NKG2C+ clonotypes was roughly 1.0-8% in several donors.

The CDR3 covers 15 residues. Per the germline V gene, CDR1 is SGHTS and CDR2 is YDEGEE. TCRdb reprocessed the 5' RACE reads, keeping one entry per CDR3 protein, no DNA. The sample totals tens of thousands of distinct CDR3 sequences; its top ten clones hold approximately 53%. Comments on this clonotype: The antigen remains unidentified.

Sequences were obtained from blood T cells: a sorted CD56 or NKG2C T cell subset, CD4+ or CD8+ T cells, or bulk PBMC T cells (not recorded which). The V call is TRBV5-8, the J call TRBJ1-5; there is no DNA to check the TCRdb D call of TRBD1. This receptor was taken from a man aged 18-69 years in good health. This chain's CDR3 is CASSHPRDTEESQHF.